The next 29 T cell receptor beta chains were all read from a single sample in a study of T cells in Graves' hyperthyroidism and ophthalmopathy. TCR beta CDR3 region amplification was performed from RNA transcripts. HTBI primers were employed in a first-round RT-PCR of the TCR CDR3. TCRdb ran MiXCR on the multiplex PCR reads and lists one entry per CDR3 protein. The sample shows fewer than 650,000 distinct CDR3 sequences, 40% to 55% of them seen only once. Sequencing was carried out using peripheral blood or thyroid tissue (not recorded which). These receptors originate from an adult woman with Graves' disease, either hyperthyroidism or ophthalmopathy (not recorded which).

To note about this clonotype: A single base separates this from a much larger clone, so it may be a read error. J is TRBJ1-1 and V is TRBV6-5; D remains unclear. CDR1 and CDR2 from the germline V gene are MNHEY and SVGAGI. The CDR3 contains 13 residues. This CDR3 is CASSSPMGTEVFF. In DNA form, the CDR3 reads TGTGCCAGCAGTTCTCCCATGGGAACTGAAGTTTTCTTT.

The rearrangement uses TRBV20-1 and TRBJ1-1; 8 positions match TRBD1. Per germline, CDR1 DFQATT and CDR2 SNEGSKA (reference sequence). J lost 1 base, V lost 3 bases, and 7 bases had no gene match. This CDR3 spans 15 amino acids. CDR3 nucleotide sequence: TGCAGTGCTAGGCCGGTGGGACAGGCGAACACTGAAGCTTTCTTT. It is translated as CSARPVGQANTEAFF.

This clonotype occurred many times. The J gene is TRBJ1-2, the V gene TRBV6-4; the match to TRBD1 covers 8 bases. CDR3 length: 16 amino acids. Unmatched junction bases numbered 6, after V lost 3 bases and J lost 0 bases. The germline V gene encodes CDR1 MRHNA and CDR2 SNTAGT. This chain's CDR3 is CASSEGQATANYGYTF. In DNA, the CDR3 is TGTGCCAGCAGTGAGGGACAGGCAACCGCTAACTATGGCTACACCTTC.

This clonotype has a handful of counts. The V and J genes are TRBV27 and TRBJ2-7; tentatively, D is TRBD2 (5 bases). The CDR3 consists of 14 residues. From germline, CDR1 is MNHEY and CDR2 SMNVEV (reference sequence). V was shortened by 6 bases and J by 2 bases, with 14 bases between the two germline ends. The CDR3 DNA follows: TGTGCCAGCAGGCCTATTCTAGCTGCCTACGAGCAGTACTTC. Amino acid sequence: CASRPILAAYEQYF.

This sequence joins TRBV7-9 and TRBJ2-1; D is perhaps TRBD2 (6 bases). Per the germline V gene, CDR1 is SEHNR and CDR2 is FQNEAQ (reference sequence). The CDR3 consists of 13 residues. The V end was cut by 5 bases, the J end by 7 bases, with 12 bases between. The CDR3 reads CASSRLVGNEQFF. CDR3 DNA: TGTGCCAGCAGCCGACTAGTGGGTAATGAGCAGTTCTTC.

The chain joins TRBV5-1 to TRBJ2-5; 14 positions agree with TRBD2. Germline CDR1 SGHRS, CDR2 YFSETQ. CDR3 length: 17 amino acids. The V segment lost 0 bases and the J segment 6 bases; nucleotides outside the gene matches: 7. This CDR3 reads CASSLDGLAGGVQTQYF. The CDR3 coding sequence is TGCGCCAGCAGCTTGGATGGACTAGCGGGAGGTGTTCAGACCCAGTACTTC.

The chain combines TRBV20-1 with TRBJ2-2, with 9 bases fitting TRBD1. Trimming cost V 6 bases and J 12 bases; bases outside gene matches: 8. CDR3 length: 12 amino acids. CDR1 and CDR2 (germline): DFQATT, SNEGSKA (reference sequence). The CDR3 here is CSAPGQGGKLFF. The CDR3, as DNA: TGCAGTGCCCCGGGACAGGGAGGGAAGCTGTTTTTT.

The sample holds many counts of this clonotype. DNA of the CDR3: TGTGCCAGCACCCAGCAGGGACTAGCCAAGACCCAGTACTTC. Amino acid sequence: CASTQQGLAKTQYF. V is TRBV7-8 and J is TRBJ2-5, with 9 positions matching TRBD2. Germline V lookup: CDR1 SGHVS, CDR2 FQNEAQ. The CDR3 contains 14 residues. Trimming cost V 7 bases and J 6 bases; bases outside gene matches: 9.

The J gene is TRBJ2-7, the V gene TRBV30, with 7 bases that match TRBD1. The J segment lost 5 bases and the V segment lost 4 bases, leaving 5 bases of the junction unmatched. Germline V lookup: CDR1 GTSNPN, CDR2 SVGIG (reference sequence). The CDR3 covers 12 residues. DNA for the CDR3: TGTGCCTGGACTACCACAGGGGACGAGCAGTACTTC. This translates into CAWTTTGDEQYF.

The table lists this clonotype with many counts. The CDR3 bases are TGTGCCAGCAGATTACAGGGGTGGACTGAAGCTTTCTTT. Its protein is CASRLQGWTEAFF. V gene TRBV6-6 combines with J gene TRBJ1-1; 7 bases line up with TRBD1. Trimming took 6 bases from V and 5 from J; bases not matched to a gene: 6. This CDR3 is built from 13 residues. Germline V gene lookup returns CDR1 MNHNY and CDR2 SVGAGI (reference sequence).

In this sample, this clonotype turned up once. The V call is TRBV4-1, the J call TRBJ1-5, with no clear D. Germline V gene data show CDR1 as MGHRA and CDR2 as YSYEKL. There are 14 residues in the CDR3. Trimming left V 3 bases short and J 5 bases short, with 11 bases between. The CDR3 DNA sequence: TGCGCCAGCAGCCAGGGCCCGGGCTATCAGCCCCAGCATTTT. Amino acids: CASSQGPGYQPQHF.

V is TRBV2 and J is TRBJ2-3; 11 nucleotides match TRBD2. CDR3 size: 17 residues. Per germline, CDR1 SNHLY and CDR2 FYNNEI. The trim removed 6 bases at V and 5 bases at J, leaving 13 bases unmatched. The CDR3 loop is CASSPSPLAGGIDTQYF. Here the CDR3 DNA reads TGTGCCAGCAGCCCCTCCCCATTAGCGGGAGGGATAGATACGCAGTATTTT.

This clonotype was observed many times. An end of the junction does not agree with germline; a read error may underlie this. This chain connects TRBV25-1 to TRBJ2-7; no reliable D call. This CDR3 has 16 amino acids. Germline V gene data show CDR1 as MGHDK and CDR2 as SYGVNS. The CDR3 DNA follows: TGTGCCAGCAGTGAATCGGACGGATTATTATCCTCCGAGCAGTACTTC. This translates into CASSESDGLLSSEQYF.

The sample holds a few counts of this clonotype. The J gene is TRBJ2-7, the V gene TRBV10-3; D ambiguous. The CDR3 spans 14 residues. Deletions cut 4 bases from V and 1 base from J, with 11 bases between. Germline V gene lookup returns CDR1 ENHRY and CDR2 SYGVKD. CDR3 in DNA: TGTGCCATCAGTGCGGGCGGCAGTTCCTACGAGCAGTACTTC. As protein: CAISAGGSSYEQYF.

This clonotype was detected once. The chain carries TRBV28 and TRBJ1-1; no clear D. The CDR3 length is 12 residues. Germline V gives CDR1 MDHEN, CDR2 SYDVKM. V was cut by 4 bases and J by 11 bases, with 14 bases left in between. The CDR3 loop reads CASSYESLRAFF. CDR3 sequence (DNA): TGTGCCAGCAGTTACGAGTCGCTTAGGGCTTTCTTT.

The genes are TRBV4-2 and TRBJ1-2; a possible D gene is TRBD1 (5 bases). V was pared by 4 bases and J by 4 bases, with 16 bases between. Germline V gene lookup returns CDR1 LGHNA and CDR2 YNFKEQ. CDR3 length: 15 residues. This CDR3 is CASSPSQMGLYGYTF. In DNA, the CDR3 is TGTGCCAGCAGCCCCAGCCAGATGGGACTCTATGGCTACACCTTC.

V and J are TRBV20-1 and TRBJ2-3; D is undetermined. Looked up from germline, CDR1 is DFQATT and CDR2 is SNEGSKA (reference sequence). The CDR3 is 15 amino acids. V was pared by 1 base and J by 0 bases, with 11 bases between. The CDR3, as DNA: TGCAGTGCTAGAGGGAGCAGAGCTAGCACAGATACGCAGTATTTT. Protein sequence: CSARGSRASTDTQYF.

This clonotype was counted between two and nine times. This chain joins TRBV6-6 and TRBJ2-7; D may be TRBD1 (6 bases). V dropped 7 bases and J dropped 3 bases, with 16 bases sitting between them. The germline CDR1 and CDR2 sequences are MNHNY and SVGAGI (reference sequence). This CDR3 is built from 14 residues. This CDR3 reads CASTPARDIYEQYF. CDR3 nucleotide sequence: TGTGCCAGCACCCCAGCCAGGGACATCTACGAGCAGTACTTC.

The chain employs TRBV9 and TRBJ1-6; the D is unclear. The germline gives CDR1 SGDLS, CDR2 YYNGEE. This CDR3 has 15 amino acids. V lost 4 bases to trimming and J lost 8 bases, with 16 bases between them. The CDR3 region is CASSPHVGIDSPLHF. CDR3 in DNA: TGTGCCAGCAGCCCCCATGTGGGTATTGATTCACCCCTCCACTTT. The full variable domain, in which reference TRBV9 and TRBJ1-6 provide the parts outside the CDR3, is DSGVTQTPKHLITATGQRVTLRCSPRSGDLSVYWYQQSLDQGLQFLIQYYNGEERAKGNILERFSAQQFPDLHSELNLSSLELGDSALYFCASSPHVGIDSPLHFGNGTRLTVT.

V gene TRBV15 combines with J gene TRBJ1-6, with D uncertain. The CDR3 is 15 amino acids. Trimming removed 5 bases at V and 6 bases at J, with 14 bases between. CDR1 LNHNV and CDR2 YYDKDF come from the germline V gene (reference sequence). CDR3 nucleotide sequence: TGTGCCACCAGCGTCGATCAGGTGTTTAATTCACCCCTCCACTTT. Translated: CATSVDQVFNSPLHF.

The chain employs TRBV7-9 and TRBJ1-2; D gene ambiguous. The CDR3 extends over 19 amino acids. V lost 1 base and J lost 5, with 26 bases in between. CDR1 and CDR2 from the germline V gene are SEHNR and FQNEAQ (reference sequence). In DNA, the CDR3 is TGTGCCAGCAGCTTAGTACCTCGCAGGACTTCCTTTCCGACTTATGGCTACACCTTC. This codes for CASSLVPRRTSFPTYGYTF.

This clonotype was observed once. The chain couples TRBV20-1 to TRBJ2-5, with D perhaps matching TRBD1 or TRBD2 (5 bases each). Per germline, CDR1 DFQATT and CDR2 SNEGSKA (reference sequence). V shed 3 bases and J shed 0 bases, with 8 bases lying between them. The CDR3 extends over 13 amino acids. The CDR3 nucleotides are TGCAGTGCTAGGAGGGGCGACCAAGAGACCCAGTACTTC. This gives the protein CSARRGDQETQYF.

This chain connects TRBV7-2 to TRBJ1-1; TRBD1 might be the D (5 bases). The CDR3 length is 14 residues. The germline V gene has CDR1 SGHTA and CDR2 FQGNSA. V was pared by 0 bases and J by 10 bases, with 15 bases between. The CDR3, as DNA: TGTGCCAGCAGCTTAGCGAAAAATAGGGGACCAGCTTTCTTT. Its translation: CASSLAKNRGPAFF.

The chain has TRBV19 and TRBJ2-7, with 11 bases fitting TRBD1. V shed 10 bases and J 6 bases; nucleotides not matched to a gene: 8. From germline, CDR1 is LNHDA and CDR2 SQIVND (reference sequence). The CDR3 covers 13 residues. CDR3 coding DNA: TGTGCCATCTCCAGGACAGGGGGCTCCGAGCAGTACTTC. It is translated as CAISRTGGSEQYF.

The sample holds many counts of this clonotype. The chain joins TRBV7-9 to TRBJ2-5, with unresolved D. The CDR3 runs 13 residues. Germline-derived CDR1 and CDR2 are SEHNR and FQNEAQ (reference sequence). V lost 3 bases to trimming and J lost 0 bases, with 5 bases between them. For the CDR3, the DNA is TGTGCCAGCAGCTTTCGAGACCAAGAGACCCAGTACTTC. Its translation is CASSFRDQETQYF.

V and J are TRBV20-1 and TRBJ2-7, with D tentatively TRBD1 (5 bases). V was shortened by 3 bases and J by 4 bases, with 10 bases between the two germline ends. CDR3 size: 12 residues. CDR1 DFQATT and CDR2 SNEGSKA come from the germline V gene (reference sequence). The CDR3, as DNA: TGCAGTGCTAGCAGGGTAGGTTACGAGCAGTACTTC. This codes for CSASRVGYEQYF.

Many counts were recorded for this clonotype. The chain has TRBV7-9 and TRBJ2-7; a weak D match, TRBD2 (6 bases). V lost 2 bases, J lost 0 bases, and 11 bases lay in between. Germline V gene data show CDR1 as SEHNR and CDR2 as FQNEAQ (reference sequence). This CDR3 contains 15 residues. CDR3 sequence (DNA): TGTGCCAGCAGCTTATGGGGGGAGAGCTCCTACGAGCAGTACTTC. Protein product: CASSLWGESSYEQYF. Complete variable domain (other parts from reference TRBV7-9 and TRBJ2-7): DTGVSQNPRHKITKRGQNVTFRCDPISEHNRLYWYRQTLGQGPEFLTYFQNEAQLEKSRLLSDRFSAERPKGSFSTLEIQRTEQGDSAMYLCASSLWGESSYEQYFGPGTRLTVT.

This clonotype was counted many times. The chain recombines TRBV20-1 with TRBJ1-2; D gene uncertain. V shed 0 bases and J shed 4 bases, with 12 bases lying between them. The V gene's germline CDR1 is DFQATT and CDR2 SNEGSKA (reference sequence). CDR3 length: 14 amino acids. CDR3 coding DNA: TGCAGTGCTAGAGAAGGGAATCTAATCTATGGCTACACCTTC. It is translated as CSAREGNLIYGYTF.

This chain joins TRBV4-1 and TRBJ1-2; 7 bases match TRBD1. V was pared by 0 bases and J by 6 bases, with 1 base of the junction left unmatched. The CDR3 runs to 13 residues. The V gene's germline CDR1 is MGHRA and CDR2 YSYEKL. The CDR3 bases are TGCGCCAGCAGCCAAGAACAGGGGAATGGCTACACCTTC. Translation: CASSQEQGNGYTF.